The present TCR beta chain was sequenced within a study of regulatory T cells in long-lasting Graves disease. Study-wide points: The study found persistent patients shared more public clonotypes (more than 2,500) than new patients (approximately 970). Persistent Graves' patients showed less TCR diversity than newly diagnosed patients showed.

To make TCR beta libraries, researchers used iRepertoire HTBI primers and Arm-PCR of CDR3 regions. TCRdb reanalysed the multiplex PCR reads using MiXCR and keeps one entry per CDR3 protein. The table has some 340,000 distinct CDR3 sequences, about 23% seen once; the top ten hold about 29%. This clonotype was detected a few times. The antigen is not known. Time point described: persistent/refractory GD, antithyroid drugs over 5 years with positive TRAb. Scientists built the TCR library using RNA that was extracted from PBMCs. This TCR was sampled from a woman in her thirties or forties with Graves disease. The sample here was peripheral blood mononuclear cells (PBMCs), taken when the disease was refractory, from a patient treated with antithyroid drugs.

Written as DNA, the CDR3 is TGCGCCAGCAGCCAAGATGATAAACAGGGTATTATCTACGAGCAGTACTTC. Translation gives CASSQDDKQGIIYEQYF. V usage is TRBV4-1 and J usage is TRBJ2-7; the D gene is possibly TRBD1 (6 bases). Germline-derived CDR1 and CDR2 are MGHRA and YSYEKL. V was pared by 0 bases and J by 3 bases, with 18 bases between. The CDR3 covers 17 residues.